This TCR beta chain was obtained from a study of T-cell reconstitution after alpha-beta-depleted transplantation in children. Trimming removed 5 bases at V and 7 bases at J, with 8 bases between. This CDR3 comprises 12 residues. This clonotype was observed many times. Preparation of the TCRbeta library used unique molecular identifiers. TCRdb ran MiXCR on the PCR reads and lists one entry per CDR3 protein. The sample carries some 640,000 distinct CDR3 sequences, about 15% recorded once. J is TRBJ1-4 and V is TRBV12-3 or TRBV12-4; no definite D call. Source: PBMCs from the stem cell graft donor, taken from the stem cell graft. The TCR sequence derives from a human donor who donated a stem cell graft to a child with acute myeloid leukemia. As DNA, the CDR3 is TGTGCCAGCAGTACGCCCCCTGAAAAACTGTTTTTT. This codes for CASSTPPEKLFF.